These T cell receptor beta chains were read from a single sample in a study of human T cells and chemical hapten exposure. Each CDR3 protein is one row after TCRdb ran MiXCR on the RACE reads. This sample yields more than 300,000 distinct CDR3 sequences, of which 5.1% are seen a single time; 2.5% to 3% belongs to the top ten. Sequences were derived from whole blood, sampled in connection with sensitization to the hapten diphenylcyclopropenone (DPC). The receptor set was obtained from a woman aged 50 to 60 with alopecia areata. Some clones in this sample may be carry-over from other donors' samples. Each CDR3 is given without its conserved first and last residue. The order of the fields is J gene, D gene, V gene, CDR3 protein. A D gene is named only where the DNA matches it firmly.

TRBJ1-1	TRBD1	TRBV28	ASSFPRDRGTEAF
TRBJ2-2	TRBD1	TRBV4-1	ASSHRQGKAGELF
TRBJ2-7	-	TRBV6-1	ASRQSYEQY
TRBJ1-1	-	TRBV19	ASSHGGTNTEAF
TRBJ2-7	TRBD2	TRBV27	ASSLSALAGGIKNEQY
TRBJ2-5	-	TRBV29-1	SVPGGKETQY
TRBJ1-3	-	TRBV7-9	ASSYIGDISGNTIY
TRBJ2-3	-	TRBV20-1	SARERGGGVDTQY
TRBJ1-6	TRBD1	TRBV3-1	ASSSGQEGNSPLH
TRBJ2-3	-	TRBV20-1	SAWTPGQTDTQY
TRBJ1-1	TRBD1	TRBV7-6	ASRRDRDTEAF
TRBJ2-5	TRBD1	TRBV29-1	SVEQDREETQY
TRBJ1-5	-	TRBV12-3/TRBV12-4	ASSSATANQPQH
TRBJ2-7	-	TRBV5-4	ASSLAGTASYEQY
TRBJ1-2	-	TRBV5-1	ASSLREGCNYGYI
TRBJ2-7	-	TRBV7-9	ASTPVTSYEQY
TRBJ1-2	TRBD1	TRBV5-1	ASSLLSGQGGDGYT
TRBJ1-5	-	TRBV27	ASSLTGSPNQPQH
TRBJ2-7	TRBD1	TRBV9	ASSVQGEFEQY
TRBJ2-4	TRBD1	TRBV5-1	ASSLGPGTDFIQY
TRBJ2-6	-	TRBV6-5	ASSPAVGDSANVLT
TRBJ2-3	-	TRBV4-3	ASSQEGSTDTQY